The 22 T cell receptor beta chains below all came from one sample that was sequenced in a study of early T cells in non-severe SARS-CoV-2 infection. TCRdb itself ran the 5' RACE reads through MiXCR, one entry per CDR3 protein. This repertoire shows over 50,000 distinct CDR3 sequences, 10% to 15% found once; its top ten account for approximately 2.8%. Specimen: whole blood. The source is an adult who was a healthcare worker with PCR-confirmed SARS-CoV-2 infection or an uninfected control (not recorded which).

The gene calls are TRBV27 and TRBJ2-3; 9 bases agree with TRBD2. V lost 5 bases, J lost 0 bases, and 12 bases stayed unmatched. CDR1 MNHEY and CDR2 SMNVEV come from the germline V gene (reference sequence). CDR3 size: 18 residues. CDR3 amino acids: CASSPRGAGGPSTDTQYF. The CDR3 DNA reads TGTGCCAGCAGTCCCCGAGGCGCGGGAGGGCCAAGCACAGATACGCAGTATTTT.

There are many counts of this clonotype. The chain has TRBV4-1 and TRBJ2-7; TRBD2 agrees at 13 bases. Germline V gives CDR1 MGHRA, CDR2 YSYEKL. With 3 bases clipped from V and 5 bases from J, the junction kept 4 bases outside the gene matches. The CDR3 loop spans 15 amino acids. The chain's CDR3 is CASSQTSGGTDEQYF. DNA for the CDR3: TGCGCCAGCAGCCAGACTAGCGGGGGGACCGACGAGCAGTACTTC.

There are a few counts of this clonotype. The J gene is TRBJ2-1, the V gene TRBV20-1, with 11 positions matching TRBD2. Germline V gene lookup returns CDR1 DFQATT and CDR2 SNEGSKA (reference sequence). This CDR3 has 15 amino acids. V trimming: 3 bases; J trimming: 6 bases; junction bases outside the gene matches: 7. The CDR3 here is CSASGTSGGGNEQFF. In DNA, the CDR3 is TGCAGTGCTAGTGGTACTAGCGGGGGTGGCAATGAGCAGTTCTTC.

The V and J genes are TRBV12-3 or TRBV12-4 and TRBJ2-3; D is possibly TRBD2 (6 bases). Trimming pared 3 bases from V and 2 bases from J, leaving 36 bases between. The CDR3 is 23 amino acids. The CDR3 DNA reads TGTGCCAGCAGTTTGCCCCCTAAGGTATCCAGAGGACGGCTAGCGAGACCCACAGATACGCAGTATTTT. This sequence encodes CASSLPPKVSRGRLARPTDTQYF.

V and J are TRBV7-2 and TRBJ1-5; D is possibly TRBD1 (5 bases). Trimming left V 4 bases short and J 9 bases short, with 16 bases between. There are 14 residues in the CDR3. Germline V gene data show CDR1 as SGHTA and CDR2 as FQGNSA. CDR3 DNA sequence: TGTGCCAGCAGCTCTTGGGGAACCGGGGCGCCCCAGCATTTT. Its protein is CASSSWGTGAPQHF.

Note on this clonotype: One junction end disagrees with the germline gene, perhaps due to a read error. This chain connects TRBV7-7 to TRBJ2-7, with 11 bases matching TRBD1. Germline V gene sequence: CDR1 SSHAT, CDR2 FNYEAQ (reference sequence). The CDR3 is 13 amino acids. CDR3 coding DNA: TGTGCTAGCAGCTTCGGACAGGGGGCCGGGCAGTACTTC. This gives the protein CASSFGQGAGQYF.

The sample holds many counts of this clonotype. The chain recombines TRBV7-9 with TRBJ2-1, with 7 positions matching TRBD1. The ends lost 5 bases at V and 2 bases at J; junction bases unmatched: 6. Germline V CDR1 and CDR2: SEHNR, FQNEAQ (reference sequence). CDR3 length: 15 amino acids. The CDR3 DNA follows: TGTGCCAGCAGCCGCCGGGACAGTCCCTACAATGAGCAGTTCTTC. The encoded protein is CASSRRDSPYNEQFF.

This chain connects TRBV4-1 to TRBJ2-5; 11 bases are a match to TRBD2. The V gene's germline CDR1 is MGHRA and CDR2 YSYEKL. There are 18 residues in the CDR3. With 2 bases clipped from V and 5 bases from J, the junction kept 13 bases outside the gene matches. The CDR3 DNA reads TGCGCCAGCAGCCAACTAGCGGGAGGTTCTCTTGGTTATGAGACCCAGTACTTC. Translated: CASSQLAGGSLGYETQYF.

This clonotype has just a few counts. CDR3 sequence: CSAHQTIQGANTEAFF. CDR3 nucleotide sequence: TGCAGTGCTCACCAAACCATACAGGGGGCTAACACTGAAGCTTTCTTT. The genes are TRBV20-1 and TRBJ1-1, with 9 bases that match TRBD1. Per the germline V gene, CDR1 is DFQATT and CDR2 is SNEGSKA (reference sequence). Trimming at V came to 5 bases and at J to 2 bases, leaving 12 bases not matched to a gene. The CDR3 extends over 16 amino acids.

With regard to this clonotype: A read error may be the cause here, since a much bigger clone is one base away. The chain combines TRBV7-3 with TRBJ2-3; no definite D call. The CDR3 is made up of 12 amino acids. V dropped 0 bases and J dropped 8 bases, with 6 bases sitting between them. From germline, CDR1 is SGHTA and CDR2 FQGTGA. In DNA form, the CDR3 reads TGTGCCAGCAGCTTAACAGGGTGTACGCAGTATTTT. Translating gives CASSLTGCTQYF.

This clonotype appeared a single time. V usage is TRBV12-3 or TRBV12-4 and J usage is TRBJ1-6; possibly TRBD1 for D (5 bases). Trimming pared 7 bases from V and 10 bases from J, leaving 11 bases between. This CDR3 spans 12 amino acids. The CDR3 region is CASTQGGSPLHF. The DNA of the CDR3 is TGTGCCAGCACCCAGGGAGGGTCACCCCTCCACTTT.

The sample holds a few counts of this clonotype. The CDR3 spells CATTGQGSPGELFF. The CDR3 DNA follows: TGTGCCACCACGGGACAGGGGTCGCCCGGGGAGCTGTTTTTT. The chain links TRBV2 to TRBJ2-2; 10 bases agree with TRBD1. The CDR3 extends over 14 amino acids. From germline, CDR1 is SNHLY and CDR2 FYNNEI. J lost 6 bases, V lost 10 bases, and 8 bases had no gene match.

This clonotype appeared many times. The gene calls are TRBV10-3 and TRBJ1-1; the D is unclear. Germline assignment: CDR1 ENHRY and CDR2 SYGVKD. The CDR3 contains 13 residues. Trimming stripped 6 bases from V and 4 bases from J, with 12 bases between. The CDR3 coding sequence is TGTGCCATCAGGGCCGGGCTTGGCACTGAAGCTTTCTTT. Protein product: CAIRAGLGTEAFF.

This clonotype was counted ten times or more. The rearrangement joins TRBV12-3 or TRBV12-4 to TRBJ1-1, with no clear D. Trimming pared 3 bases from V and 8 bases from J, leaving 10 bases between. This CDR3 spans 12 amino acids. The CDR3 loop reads CASSFLQTEAFF. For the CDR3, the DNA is TGTGCCAGCAGTTTCCTGCAGACCGAAGCTTTCTTT.

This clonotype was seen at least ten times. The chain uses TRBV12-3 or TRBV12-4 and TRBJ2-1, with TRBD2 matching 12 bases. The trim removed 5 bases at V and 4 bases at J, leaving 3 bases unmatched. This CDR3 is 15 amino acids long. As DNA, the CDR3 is TGTGCCAGCAGTCCTCTAGCGGGAGGGTACAATGAGCAGTTCTTC. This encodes CASSPLAGGYNEQFF.

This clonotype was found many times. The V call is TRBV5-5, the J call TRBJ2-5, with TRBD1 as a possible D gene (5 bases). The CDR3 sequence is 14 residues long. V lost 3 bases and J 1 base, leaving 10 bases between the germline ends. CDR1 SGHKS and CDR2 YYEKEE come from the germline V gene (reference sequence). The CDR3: CASSYGQAQETQYF. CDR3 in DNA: TGTGCCAGCAGCTACGGACAAGCCCAAGAGACCCAGTACTTC.

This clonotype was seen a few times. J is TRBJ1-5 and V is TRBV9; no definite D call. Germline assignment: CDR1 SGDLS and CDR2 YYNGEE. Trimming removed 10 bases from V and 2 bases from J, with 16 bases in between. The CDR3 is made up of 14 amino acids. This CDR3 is CAYVWVSRNQPQHF. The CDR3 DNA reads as TGTGCCTACGTGTGGGTCTCTCGCAATCAGCCCCAGCATTTT.

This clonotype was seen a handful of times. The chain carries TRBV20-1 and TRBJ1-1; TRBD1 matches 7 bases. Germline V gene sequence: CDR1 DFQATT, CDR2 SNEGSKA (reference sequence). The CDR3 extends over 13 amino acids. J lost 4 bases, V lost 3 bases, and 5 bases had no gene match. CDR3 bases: TGCAGTGCTAGTCTTCAGGGGGGCACTGAAGCTTTCTTT. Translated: CSASLQGGTEAFF.

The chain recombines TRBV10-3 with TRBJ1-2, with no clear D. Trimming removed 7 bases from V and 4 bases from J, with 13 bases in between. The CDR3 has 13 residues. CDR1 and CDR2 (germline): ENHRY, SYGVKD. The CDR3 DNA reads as TGTGCCATCAAATGGGATAAGAGCTATGGCTACACCTTC. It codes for CAIKWDKSYGYTF.

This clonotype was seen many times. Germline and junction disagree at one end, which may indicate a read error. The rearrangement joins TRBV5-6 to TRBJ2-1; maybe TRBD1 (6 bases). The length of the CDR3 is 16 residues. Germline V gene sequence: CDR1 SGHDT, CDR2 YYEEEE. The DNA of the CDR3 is TGTGCCAGCAGCTTGGGATCGAGCTCACAGGGCGTAAGGTGGGTCTTC. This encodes CASSLGSSSQGVRWVF.

DNA for the CDR3: TGTGCCAGCAGCCAAGACGGGAGAACATTCATCACTGAAGCTTTCTTT. It specifies CASSQDGRTFITEAFF. J is TRBJ1-1 and V is TRBV3-1; no reliable D call. Germline assignment: CDR1 LGHDT and CDR2 YNNKEL (reference sequence). V lost 0 bases to trimming and J lost 4 bases, with 15 bases between them. This CDR3 is built from 16 residues.

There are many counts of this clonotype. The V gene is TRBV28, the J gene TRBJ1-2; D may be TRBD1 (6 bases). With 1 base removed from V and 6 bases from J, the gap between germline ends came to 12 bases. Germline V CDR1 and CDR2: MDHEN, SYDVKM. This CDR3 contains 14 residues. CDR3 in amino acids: CASSLSGGLNGYTF. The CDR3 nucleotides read TGTGCCAGCAGTTTATCGGGGGGGCTGAATGGCTACACCTTC.